The 6 T cell receptor beta chains given below trace back to one sample, sequenced in a study of T cell responses to AZD1222 COVID-19 vaccine. The method was immunoSEQ multiplex PCR; TCRdb's version includes in-frame clones alone and lacks a portion of them. The repertoire holds 95,000 to 110,000 clones, 70% to 90% seen once, with 4.5% to 5.5% in the top ten. Sequencing was performed on peripheral blood, taken 28 days after the second AZD1222 dose. The receptors here all came from an adult who received the AZD1222 COVID-19 vaccine.

The chain employs TRBV12-3 or TRBV12-4 and TRBJ1-4, with D possibly matching TRBD1 (6 bases). Trimming stripped 5 bases from V and 10 bases from J, with 14 bases between. The CDR3 extends over 13 amino acids. The CDR3 protein is CASSPGQIGKLFF. CDR3 DNA sequence: TGTGCCAGCAGTCCTGGACAGATCGGAAAACTGTTTTTT.

The chain joins TRBV15 to TRBJ2-5; TRBD2 is a possible D gene (7 bases). Germline lookup yields CDR1 LNHNV and CDR2 YYDKDF (reference sequence). The CDR3 is 17 amino acids. The germline V and J ends were trimmed by 1 base and 4 bases, with 19 bases remaining between them. CDR3: CATSRGGAGAFGETQYF. The DNA for the CDR3 is TGTGCCACCAGCAGAGGGGGGGCGGGGGCTTTTGGAGAGACCCAGTACTTC.

The chain joins TRBV6-5 to TRBJ1-1, with 8 bases identical to TRBD1. Trimming took 6 bases from V and 7 from J; bases not matched to a gene: 4. This CDR3 is built from 12 residues. In germline, CDR1 is MNHEY, CDR2 SVGAGI. CDR3 bases: TGTGCCAGCAGCATCGGGACAGGTGAAGCTTTCTTT. It yields the protein CASSIGTGEAFF.

The rearrangement joins TRBV5-1 to TRBJ2-7; D might be TRBD2 (7 bases). Germline CDR1 and CDR2: SGHRS and YFSETQ. The CDR3 runs 16 residues. V gave up 4 bases and J gave up 4 bases, with 21 bases separating them. CDR3 sequence reads: CASSPRGGGEGYEQYF. CDR3 nucleotide sequence: TGCGCCAGCAGCCCTAGAGGGGGGGGCGAAGGATACGAGCAGTACTTC.

The DNA of the CDR3 is TGTGCCAGCAAAGCTGGAAACACCATATATTTT. Translating it yields CASKAGNTIYF. The V call is TRBV9, the J call TRBJ1-3, with D unclear. The ends were cut back, 6 bases at V and 2 bases at J, with 3 bases in the middle. Germline-derived CDR1 and CDR2 are SGDLS and YYNGEE. The CDR3 is 11 amino acids.

The chain is built from TRBV5-1 and TRBJ1-4; 7 bases are shared with TRBD1. Germline-derived CDR1 and CDR2 are SGHRS and YFSETQ. V shed 4 bases and J 0 bases; nucleotides not matched to a gene: 6. The CDR3 consists of 16 residues. The CDR3 region has the DNA TGCGCCAGCAGCCCCGGACAGGTTGCAACTAATGAAAAACTGTTTTTT. As protein: CASSPGQVATNEKLFF.